The rows below give T cell receptor beta chains drawn from one sample of a study of early T cells in non-severe SARS-CoV-2 infection. A single record per CDR3 protein comes from TCRdb applying MiXCR to the 5' RACE reads. The sample records some 58,000 distinct CDR3 sequences, around 13% being singletons. Material for sequencing was whole blood. The origin of the receptors is an adult who was a healthcare worker with PCR-confirmed SARS-CoV-2 infection or an uninfected control (not recorded which). The CDR3 runs from the conserved cysteine through the conserved F or W. The order of the fields is CDR3 length, J gene, V gene, CDR3 protein.

CDR3 length: 18; J gene: TRBJ2-3; V gene: TRBV7-6; CDR3 protein: CASSSGTSGATSTDTQYF
CDR3 length: 16; J gene: TRBJ2-3; V gene: TRBV4-3; CDR3 protein: CASSQASGGHTDTQYF
CDR3 length: 14; J gene: TRBJ1-6; V gene: TRBV11-3; CDR3 protein: CASSLAGRNSPLHF
CDR3 length: 15; J gene: TRBJ1-2; V gene: TRBV4-3; CDR3 protein: CASSQGAGLDYGYTF
CDR3 length: 14; J gene: TRBJ2-1; V gene: TRBV7-2; CDR3 protein: CASSGTGGRNEQFF
CDR3 length: 14; J gene: TRBJ1-1; V gene: TRBV4-3; CDR3 protein: CASSQGSKSTEAFF
CDR3 length: 13; J gene: TRBJ2-1; V gene: TRBV12-3/TRBV12-4; CDR3 protein: CASRGDSYNEQFF
CDR3 length: 13; J gene: TRBJ1-1; V gene: TRBV7-2; CDR3 protein: CASSLAQDVEAFF
CDR3 length: 10; J gene: TRBJ1-2; V gene: TRBV29-1; CDR3 protein: CSAWTAGYTF
CDR3 length: 15; J gene: TRBJ2-3; V gene: TRBV7-2; CDR3 protein: CASSRTSGAADTQYF
CDR3 length: 15; J gene: TRBJ2-3; V gene: TRBV10-3; CDR3 protein: CAISTGLAFTDTQYF
CDR3 length: 17; J gene: TRBJ2-4; V gene: TRBV18; CDR3 protein: CASSPRQGMGAKNIQYF
CDR3 length: 15; J gene: TRBJ2-7; V gene: TRBV9; CDR3 protein: CASSVGGQNSYEQYF
CDR3 length: 16; J gene: TRBJ1-1; V gene: TRBV18; CDR3 protein: CASSPPVRGWDTEAFF
CDR3 length: 15; J gene: TRBJ1-6; V gene: TRBV12-3/TRBV12-4; CDR3 protein: CASSPSKRGNSPLHF
CDR3 length: 14; J gene: TRBJ2-3; V gene: TRBV7-9; CDR3 protein: CASSLAGSTDTQYF
CDR3 length: 16; J gene: TRBJ2-2; V gene: TRBV7-8; CDR3 protein: CASSRRMDKNTGELFF
CDR3 length: 16; J gene: TRBJ2-3; V gene: TRBV9; CDR3 protein: CASSPMSGAAADTQYF
CDR3 length: 16; J gene: TRBJ1-1; V gene: TRBV5-8; CDR3 protein: CASSFIRGRMDTEAFF
CDR3 length: 15; J gene: TRBJ2-1; V gene: TRBV3-1; CDR3 protein: CASSPSTTGVNEQFF